This T cell receptor (beta chain) is from a study of cytomegalovirus exposure and HLA in healthy donors (dated by TCRdb to the late 2010s). About the investigation overall: An earlier analysis of a few hundred of the donors reported about 300 Gb of sequence data and approximately 120 million unique TCR beta sequences obtained from about 200 million T cells. An early release covering just under 650 HLA-typed donors comprised approximately 290 gigabases of sequencing data and approximately 85 million unique TCR sequences. Every discovery cohort repertoire had been produced on one sequencing platform. Genome-wide SNP genotypes for about three fifths of the 666 donors were used in a later genetic analysis, which treated that subset as a discovery cohort. The later analysis used no new phenotypic data to find candidate immune exposures, relying instead on TCR beta sequences and their occurrence across donors. Donor age, sex, ethnicity and CMV serostatus were collected together with the repertoire data. A later analysis re-examined previously published TCR beta repertoires from over 500 donors and added high-resolution HLA genotyping to investigate patterns of TCR occurrence. Four to six DR-DQ haplotypes were handled as single units for association and clustering, since linkage in the cohort was strong. The study used immunosequencing to profile the T cell repertoires of under 700 subjects and linked those repertoires to cytomegalovirus serostatus. The study aimed to test whether cataloging public T cell receptors could reveal signatures of past pathogen exposure. Among roughly 400 genotyped donors of the cohort, an average of around 240,000 unique TCR beta nucleotide sequences was sequenced per donor, of which about 19% were non-productive. To decide whether each TCR beta V gene segment behaved as functional or pseudogenic, an earlier analysis of fewer than 750 of the donors relied on high-throughput TCR beta sequencing. Of the roughly 430 genotyped donors, over 70% fell in the genetic ancestry cluster associated with self-reported Caucasian donors. High-throughput TCR immunosequencing, statistical association of individual TCRs with disease status, and machine learning were combined to predict cytomegalovirus infection status. Both class I and class II loci were covered by HLA typing, at four-digit resolution. In addition to the first cohort of around 670 subjects, a separate validation cohort of 100 to 150 different subjects was used. The number of typed donors differed by locus: roughly 620-640 for A, B, C, DRB1 and DQB1; 500 to 550 for DQA1; 600 to 610 for DPA1; and around 470 for DPB1.

Library generation was performed with the immunoSEQ multiplex PCR assay. A mixture of 60 forward primers for TCR Vbeta segments and 13 reverse primers for TCR Jbeta segments was used in the multiplex PCR. The CDR3 region of rearranged TCR beta genes was amplified from genomic DNA by a multiplex PCR assay. The amplified TCR beta libraries were sequenced on the Illumina HiSeq System as 87-base-pair reads. The authors' pipeline ran thus. Across the 600 to 700 repertoires, a later analysis counted 80 million or so unique TCR beta chains, around 10 million of which were shared by at least two donors. Raw reads were error-corrected and collapsed into unique sequences with a nearest-neighbor algorithm that merged closely related sequences to remove PCR and sequencing errors. CDR3 sequences were aligned to IMGT reference sequences to assign V, D and J gene segments. For a sequence to be retained, a match of at least six nucleotides was required to both a V gene segment and a J gene segment. Rearrangements were called productive when the CDR3 lacked stop codons and stayed in frame with V and J; all others were non-productive. Following IMGT convention, CDR3 was defined as the stretch from the second conserved V-encoded cysteine to the conserved J-encoded phenylalanine. The earlier analysis of 450 to 750 of the donors excluded any sequence lacking an unambiguous match to a single V gene segment. In an earlier analysis of 587 of the donors, V segments were called functional above 56.7% productive rearrangements and were called segregating when the between-donor standard deviation exceeded 5%. A statistical classification framework was developed to diagnose cytomegalovirus status using the catalog of TCR beta chain sequences. A later analysis assigned V and J genes by comparing TCR nucleotide sequences with IMGT/GENE-DB human TR gene sequences. The TCRdist pipeline was used in a later analysis to assign CDR3 sequences and most-parsimonious VDJ recombination scenarios. In a later analysis, every TCR beta chain was defined by the combination of its CDR3 amino acid sequence and its V-gene family, and reads without a unique V-gene family were dropped. As a way to deal with suspected cross-contamination and a sequencing artifact, a later analysis dropped 450 to 700 nucleotide sequences that were highly shared and had low generation probability. In a later analysis, a clonal expansion index for each public chain was calculated from normalized within-repertoire ranks of inferred template counts. In a later analysis, generation probabilities were computed using a VDJ recombination model fitted to out-of-frame rearrangements, and the results were checked against IGoR. In a later analysis, TCR-TCR, TCR-HLA and TCR-CMV co-occurrence was scored with hypergeometric tests, and a repertoire-size bias correction was applied to TCR pairs. A later analysis estimated false discovery rates by permuting HLA or CMV assignments 20 times. In a later analysis, co-occurring TCRs were grouped with DBSCAN, and TCRdist sequence similarity was added when clustering was performed within HLA-allele-positive subsets. For co-occurrence clustering, repertoires with fewer than 30,000 or more than 120,000 public chains were excluded, along with a handful of repertoires with anomalous nucleotide sharing. TCRdb stores this immuneACCESS table with in-frame sequences only. Part of the clones is absent; in the studies checked, under half of the shortfall reflects unresolved V genes, and no reason is known for the rest. That table furnishes V, J and clone size, whereas the DNA furnished D and trimming. The sample table holds about 140,000 clones, of which roughly four fifths were seen once. Roughly 3.2% of the sample goes to the ten largest clones.

Results and caveats for the whole study, not just this receptor: The only immune exposure information available for the cohort was CMV serostatus. A total of about 180 TCR beta chains were listed by the study as associated with cytomegalovirus. Most TCR sequences were observed very rarely across donors, whereas some public TCRs were present in many individuals. Because the 87-base-pair reads could not distinguish some IMGT-functional V segments, including TRBV6-2 and TRBV6-3, those segments were excluded. In this cohort, only TCR beta chains were sequenced, and detectable features were limited by the absence of alpha or paired-chain data. In vitro tests confirmed that a few of the cytomegalovirus-associated TCR beta chains recognize cytomegalovirus antigens. Compared with equally common non-associated chains, HLA-associated TCR beta chains in a later analysis were more clonally expanded and had lower generation probabilities. Several of the top co-occurrence clusters appeared to be linked to parvovirus B19, influenza, CMV and Epstein-Barr virus, according to a later analysis. The presence/absence analyses assumed that sequencing depth was roughly uniform across donors, and that assumption may not be true. Strong co-occurrence of HLA alleles, especially DR and DQ, made assigning TCR associations to individual alleles difficult. According to a later genetic analysis, donors in an Asian-associated ancestry cluster had fewer N-insertions in productive TCRs than the approximately 700-donor mean. In a later analysis, 16,951 TCR beta sequences were associated with specific HLA alleles at a false discovery rate of 0.05. A later analysis found that TCR association rates varied across HLA loci, with DRB1 alleles showing the most associated TCRs and HLA-C alleles the fewest. A further reported finding was that TCR beta sequences accurately predicted the HLA-A and HLA-B alleles for most subjects in the first cohort. Most CMV-associated TCR beta chains appeared to be HLA-restricted in a later analysis, and the HLA associations seemed to be driven largely by CMV exposure. According to the authors, the approach could potentially be generalized to other disease states and immunological phenotypes. In an earlier analysis of 587 of the donors, most TCR beta V segments appeared in productive rearrangements about 90% or about 30% of the time, broadly matching IMGT annotations. HLA typing was unavailable for some donors at each locus, so association tests used only the typed subset. A cluster of highly shared sequence variants was judged likely to be a technical artifact of the sequencing pipeline. Linkage disequilibrium might explain the correlated functional status among segregating V segments, but an unknown experimental factor could not be excluded. In a later genetic analysis, a missense DCLRE1C variant was associated with V-gene and J-gene trimming of TCR beta chains, and the association was replicated in an independent cohort. In both the original and validation cohorts, the classifier was reported to diagnose cytomegalovirus status with high specificity and sensitivity. Because counts were too low, seventeen rarely observed V segments, including chromosome 9 orphons, were excluded from the earlier analysis of several hundred of the donors.

The CDR3 holds 16 amino acids from the cysteine to the phenylalanine. Of the read, only the CDR3 DNA is kept; its 48 bases are in frame from base 1. The germline V gene specifies SGHDN as CDR1 and FVKESK as CDR2. V has 0 bases trimmed and J has 5 bases trimmed; junction bases matching no gene number 8. This clone was observed a few times. Its antigen is currently not known. No much larger clone is present one base from it, and per-base qualities are unavailable. The cohort comprised hundreds of healthy bone marrow donors. At the time of sampling, all cohort members were nominally healthy, though unrecorded immune exposures were likely present. The donor was CMV seropositive and was included in the group of some 290 seropositive cohort members. Every donor gave a peripheral blood sample, and the peripheral blood mononuclear cells from that sample were used for TCR beta sequencing. Genomic DNA extraction from the blood cell samples was performed with the Qiagen DNeasy Blood Extraction Kit.

The sequenced sample was PBMCs. The receptor was isolated from a man aged 18 to 29 in good health and CMV-seropositive. The chain was built from TRBV14 and TRBJ2-5; 8 bases in the middle match TRBD1. The CDR3 reads CASSQEGQGAPETQYF. The DNA reads TGTGCCAGCAGCCAAGAAGGGCAGGGGGCGCCGGAGACCCAGTACTTC. The variable domain in full, with residues beyond the CDR3 obtained from the reference TRBV14 and TRBJ2-5 genes, is EAGVTQFPSHSVIEKGQTVTLRCDPISGHDNLYWYRRVMGKEIKFLLHFVKESKQDESGMPNNRFLAERTGGTYSTLKVQPAELEDSGVYFCASSQEGQGAPETQYFGPGTRLLVL.